The count of the clone carrying this T cell receptor beta chain is one. The antigen is not known. Germline CDR1 and CDR2: SGHTA and FQGNSA. The CDR3 totals 14 residues. Deletions cut 3 bases from V and 2 bases from J, with 10 bases between. The data derive from a study of T cells after posttransplantation cyclophosphamide. Here immunoSEQ multiplex PCR was the method, and the copy in TCRdb shows in-frame clones only, minus some. The data contain fewer than 40,000 clones, 80% to 95% of them singletons. Study findings and constraints: TRB clonality was highly associated with recipient CMV seropositivity and reactivation.

Cells defined as naive were viable CD3+CD4+ or CD3+CD8+ and CCR7+CD45RA+CD45RO-CD95-CD27+CD28+. What was sequenced was naive CD4+ T cells sorted from PBMCs. The origin of this receptor is a woman aged 55-75 years in good health, CMV-negative, and a related stem cell transplant donor. The chain couples TRBV7-2 to TRBJ1-2; D may be TRBD1 (6 bases). This chain's CDR3 is CASSFRQGNYGYTF. The CDR3 DNA reads as TGTGCCAGCAGCTTCCGCCAGGGGAACTATGGCTACACCTTC.